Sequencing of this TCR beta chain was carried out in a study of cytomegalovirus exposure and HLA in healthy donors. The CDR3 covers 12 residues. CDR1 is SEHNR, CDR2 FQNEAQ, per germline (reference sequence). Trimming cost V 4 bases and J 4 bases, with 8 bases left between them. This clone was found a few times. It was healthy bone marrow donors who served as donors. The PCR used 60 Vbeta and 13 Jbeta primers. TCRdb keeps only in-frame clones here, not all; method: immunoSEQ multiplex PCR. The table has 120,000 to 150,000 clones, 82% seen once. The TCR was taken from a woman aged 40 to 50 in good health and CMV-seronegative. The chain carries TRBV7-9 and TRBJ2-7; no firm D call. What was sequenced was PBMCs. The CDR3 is CASSSEIYEQYF. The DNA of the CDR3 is TGTGCCAGCAGCTCCGAGATTTACGAGCAGTACTTC.